These T cell receptor beta chains were read from a single sample in a study of blood T cell repertoires in COVID-19. The method was immunoSEQ multiplex PCR; TCRdb's version includes in-frame clones alone and lacks a portion of them. The sample records about 190,000 clones, about nine tenths being singletons. Sequences were obtained from peripheral blood. These receptors came from a man aged 25-45 years with acute or convalescent COVID-19. CDR3s include the opening cysteine and the closing phenylalanine or tryptophan. A D gene is named only where the DNA matches it firmly. Where a row states a size, it is once, few, many or the class of an expanded clone; other rows omit it.

V,J,size,D,DNA,CDR3
TRBV30,TRBJ1-2,-,TRBD1,TGTGCCTGGAGTGGGCAGGGGGCGGGTGGCTACACCTTC,CAWSGQGAGGYTF
TRBV9,TRBJ1-3,-,TRBD1,TGTGCCAGCAGCGTCGGGACAGGGAGAAACACCATATATTTT,CASSVGTGRNTIYF
TRBV18,TRBJ2-4,few,TRBD2,TGTGCCAGCTCAGTAGGACTAGCGGGCAAAAACATTCAGTACTTC,CASSVGLAGKNIQYF
TRBV13,TRBJ2-3,-,TRBD2,TGTGCCAGCAGCCCAAGACTAGCGGGGAACACAGATACGCAGTATTTT,CASSPRLAGNTDTQYF
TRBV2,TRBJ2-1,-,TRBD2,TGTGCCAGCAGTGCTCGGCGGGGGTCCTACAATGAGCAGTTCTTC,CASSARRGSYNEQFF
TRBV7-6,TRBJ2-5,-,-,TGTGCCAGCAGCCCACTCCTAGGGGGGGGCGGTTGGGAGACCCAGTACTTC,CASSPLLGGGGWETQYF
TRBV18,TRBJ1-2,-,-,TGTGCGAGTGGAGACCGCTATGGCTACACCTTC,CASGDRYGYTF
TRBV18,TRBJ1-6,-,-,TGTGCCAGCTCACCGACTGCGAATTCACCCCTCCACTTT,CASSPTANSPLHF
TRBV6-1,TRBJ1-5,-,-,TGTGCCAGCAGTGAAACACCGACCTCTTGGGGCGACGGAAATAGGAATCAGCCCCAGCATTTT,CASSETPTSWGDGNRNQPQHF
TRBV20-1,TRBJ2-5,-,-,TGCAGTGCTAGAGATCGGGAGACCCAGTACTTC,CSARDRETQYF
TRBV18,TRBJ2-1,-,-,TGTGCCAGCTCACCACCCGGGACTTCATCCTACAATGAGCAGTTCTTC,CASSPPGTSSYNEQFF
TRBV6-5,TRBJ2-7,-,TRBD2,TGTGCCACCAGCGGGAGCTACGAGCAGTACTTC,CATSGSYEQYF
TRBV3-1/TRBV3-2,TRBJ2-3,-,-,TGTGCCAGCAGCCAAGATCTTGGGCGGGGATCCACAGATACGCAGTATTTT,CASSQDLGRGSTDTQYF
TRBV28,TRBJ1-1,once,TRBD1,TGTGCCAGCAGTTTCCGAAGACAGGGGTTGGGCACTGAAGCTTTCTTT,CASSFRRQGLGTEAFF
TRBV27,TRBJ1-1,-,TRBD1,TGTGCCAGCGGCCGACAGGGGCCCTCTGAAGCTTTCTTT,CASGRQGPSEAFF
TRBV19,TRBJ2-7,-,-,TGTGCCAGTAGGAGACAGGCGGGTCTCTTCGAGCAGTACTTC,CASRRQAGLFEQYF
TRBV2,TRBJ2-3,-,-,TGTGCCAGCAGACCCACGGGGCGGGGCACAATTCGTACGCAGTATTTT,CASRPTGRGTIRTQYF
TRBV7-9,TRBJ1-2,-,-,TGTGCCAGCAGCTTAGAAGTGTTCGGGGGCTACACCTTC,CASSLEVFGGYTF
TRBV10-1,TRBJ1-6,-,-,TGCGCCAGCAGTGAGTCGACGGGAGCACCCCTCCACTTT,CASSESTGAPLHF
TRBV19,TRBJ2-5,-,TRBD2,TGTGCCAGTAGTATGGGGACTAGCCTTCAAGAGACCCAGTACTTC,CASSMGTSLQETQYF
TRBV6-1,TRBJ2-1,-,-,TGTGCCAGCAGTGAAGTCGGTCCGGGACAAATATTAGGTTTTTACAATGAGCAGTTCTTC,CASSEVGPGQILGFYNEQFF
TRBV7-9,TRBJ2-2,few,-,TGTGCCAGCAGCTTAGGCCTAGCGTCTACCGGGGAGCTGTTTTTT,CASSLGLASTGELFF
TRBV28,TRBJ1-1,-,-,TGTGCCAGCAATACCTTGCACCCGGGGGACACTGAAGCTTTCTTT,CASNTLHPGDTEAFF
TRBV19,TRBJ2-3,-,-,TGTGCCAGCACTCCGTACTCTAGCACAGATACGCAGTATTTT,CASTPYSSTDTQYF
TRBV2,TRBJ2-7,-,-,TGTGCCAGCAGTGAGTCGACTAGTTTGTCCTACGAGCAGTACTTC,CASSESTSLSYEQYF
TRBV28,TRBJ1-6,-,TRBD1,TGTGCCAGCAGTTTGGGGAGGAGTTTGTGGGGACAGGGTTACTCACCCCTCCACTTT,CASSLGRSLWGQGYSPLHF
TRBV10-1,TRBJ2-7,-,-,TGCGCCAGCACCCAGACGCGGGAAACGGGGGAGCAGTACTTC,CASTQTRETGEQYF
TRBV18,TRBJ1-1,-,TRBD1,TGTGCCAGCTCACAGGGACAGGGGCGTGAAGCTTTCTTT,CASSQGQGREAFF
TRBV4-1,TRBJ2-2,-,-,TGCGCCAGCAGCCAACCCCGGACCACAGGCCGACATACCGGGGAGCTGTTTTTT,CASSQPRTTGRHTGELFF
TRBV28,TRBJ2-5,-,TRBD2,TGTGCCAGCAGTTTACATCAAGCGGGAACGCTCCAAGAGACCCAGTACTTC,CASSLHQAGTLQETQYF
TRBV18,TRBJ1-2,-,-,TGTGCCAGCTCACCCCCTGGTAGAGCCCGCGGCTACACCTTC,CASSPPGRARGYTF
TRBV18,TRBJ2-7,-,-,TGTGCCAGCTCCGGACAAGCGGGCCTCGACGAGCAGTACTTC,CASSGQAGLDEQYF
TRBV6-5,TRBJ2-1,-,-,TGTGCCAGCGGGCGATTAGTCGAGGGCAATGAGCAGTTCTTC,CASGRLVEGNEQFF
TRBV5-8,TRBJ1-6,-,-,TGTGCCAGCAGAGGACCCCATACTAGTAGGAATTCACCCCTCCACTTT,CASRGPHTSRNSPLHF
TRBV30,TRBJ2-2,-,-,TGTGCCTGGAGTGTACAATTCTTCCGGGGGAGCGGGGAGCTGTTTTTT,CAWSVQFFRGSGELFF
TRBV7-9,TRBJ1-5,few,-,TGTGCCAGCAGCTTGTCGACAGTCAGCAATCAGCCCCAGCATTTT,CASSLSTVSNQPQHF
TRBV6-5,TRBJ2-1,-,TRBD1,TGTGCCAGCAGCCTGACAGGGGGCATGTATGAGCAGTTCTTC,CASSLTGGMYEQFF